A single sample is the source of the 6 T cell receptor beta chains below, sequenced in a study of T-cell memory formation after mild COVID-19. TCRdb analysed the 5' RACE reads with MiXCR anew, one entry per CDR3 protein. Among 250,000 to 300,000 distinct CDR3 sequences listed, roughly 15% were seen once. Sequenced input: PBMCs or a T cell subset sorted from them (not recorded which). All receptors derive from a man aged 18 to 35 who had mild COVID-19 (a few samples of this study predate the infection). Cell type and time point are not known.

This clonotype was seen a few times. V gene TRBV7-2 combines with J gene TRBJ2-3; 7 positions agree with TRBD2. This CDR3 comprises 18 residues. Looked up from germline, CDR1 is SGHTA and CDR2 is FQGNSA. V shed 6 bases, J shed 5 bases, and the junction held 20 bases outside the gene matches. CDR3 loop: CASSFPPVRGIIGDTQYF. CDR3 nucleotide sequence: TGTGCCAGCAGTTTCCCCCCGGTGCGGGGGATAATAGGAGATACGCAGTATTTT.

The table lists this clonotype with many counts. The CDR3 nucleotides are TGTGCCAGCAGCACGAGCGGGGCGGTCTACAATGAGCAGTTCTTC. This encodes CASSTSGAVYNEQFF. This chain connects TRBV7-2 to TRBJ2-1; TRBD2 matches 7 bases. The CDR3 runs 15 residues. Unmatched junction bases numbered 7, after V lost 5 bases and J lost 3 bases. Looked up from germline, CDR1 is SGHTA and CDR2 is FQGNSA. Combining the CDR3 with reference TRBV7-2 and TRBJ2-1 gives the whole variable domain GAGVSQSPSNKVTEKGKDVELRCDPISGHTALYWYRQSLGQGLEFLIYFQGNSAPDKSGLPSDRFSAERTGGSVSTLTIQRTQQEDSAVYLCASSTSGAVYNEQFFGPGTRLTVL.

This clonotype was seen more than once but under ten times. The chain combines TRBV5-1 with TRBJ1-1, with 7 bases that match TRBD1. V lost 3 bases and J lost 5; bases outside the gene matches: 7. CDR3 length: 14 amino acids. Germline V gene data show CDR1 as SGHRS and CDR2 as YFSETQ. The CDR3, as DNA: TGCGCCAGCAGCTCCCAGGGGGTTCGGACTGAAGCTTTCTTT. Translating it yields CASSSQGVRTEAFF.

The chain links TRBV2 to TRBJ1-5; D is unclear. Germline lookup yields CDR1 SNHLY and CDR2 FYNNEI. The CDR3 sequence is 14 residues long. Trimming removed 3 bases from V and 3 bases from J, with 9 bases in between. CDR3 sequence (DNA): TGTGCCAGCAGTGAGTGGGGAGTCAATCAGCCCCAGCATTTT. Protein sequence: CASSEWGVNQPQHF.

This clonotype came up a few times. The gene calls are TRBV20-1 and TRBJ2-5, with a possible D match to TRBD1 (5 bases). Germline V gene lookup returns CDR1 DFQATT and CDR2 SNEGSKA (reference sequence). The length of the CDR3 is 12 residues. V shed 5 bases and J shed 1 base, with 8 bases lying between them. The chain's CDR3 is CSAHRSQETQYF. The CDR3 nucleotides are TGCAGTGCTCACAGGTCCCAAGAGACCCAGTACTTC.

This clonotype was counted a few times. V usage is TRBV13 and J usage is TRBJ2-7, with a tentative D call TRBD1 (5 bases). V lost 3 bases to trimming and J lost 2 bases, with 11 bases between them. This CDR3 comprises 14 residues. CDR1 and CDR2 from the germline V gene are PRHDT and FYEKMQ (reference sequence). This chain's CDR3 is CASSLRTDTYEQYF. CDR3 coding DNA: TGTGCCAGCAGCTTGAGGACGGACACCTACGAGCAGTACTTC.